These 6 T cell receptor beta chains were all obtained from the same sample, sequenced in a study of blood T cell repertoires in COVID-19. TCRdb's table, derived via immunoSEQ multiplex PCR, lists solely in-frame clones and lacks some. The data hold under 300,000 clones, with 75% to 90% observed a single time. Input material: PBMCs or T cells enriched from blood (not recorded which). These receptors all stem from a woman between 40 and 50 years old with acute COVID-19.

The chain carries TRBV28 and TRBJ2-3; 9 bases fit TRBD2. This CDR3 comprises 14 residues. Germline V gives CDR1 MDHEN, CDR2 SYDVKM. The V segment lost 5 bases and the J segment 6 bases; nucleotides outside the gene matches: 6. CDR3 protein: CASSERGARDTQYF. For the CDR3, the DNA is TGTGCCAGCAGTGAGCGGGGGGCCCGGGATACGCAGTATTTT.

This clone was seen a single time. V gene TRBV2 combines with J gene TRBJ2-2, with D unclear. CDR3 length equals 15 residues. V was trimmed by 3 bases and J by 3 bases, leaving 11 bases between them. Germline V gives CDR1 SNHLY, CDR2 FYNNEI. The CDR3 is CASSEAPSDTGELFF. CDR3 nucleotide sequence: TGTGCCAGCAGTGAGGCGCCGAGCGACACCGGGGAGCTGTTTTTT.

The chain carries TRBV5-1 and TRBJ2-3, with a tentative D call TRBD1 (6 bases). The CDR3 has 15 residues. CDR1 is SGHRS and CDR2 is YFSETQ in the germline V gene. Trimming took 0 bases from V and 1 from J, leaving 9 bases between them. The CDR3 is CASSLGGQRTDTQYF. The DNA of the CDR3 is TGCGCCAGCAGCTTGGGTGGACAGCGCACAGATACGCAGTATTTT.

The CDR3 spells CASSLGVGGNPNEQFF. The CDR3 DNA sequence: TGTGCCAGCAGCTTGGGGGTGGGGGGGAACCCCAATGAGCAGTTCTTC. The V gene is TRBV5-4, the J gene TRBJ2-1; 7 positions agree with TRBD2. The J segment lost 6 bases and the V segment lost 0 bases, leaving 9 bases of the junction unmatched. The CDR3 is 16 amino acids. Germline lookup yields CDR1 SGHNT and CDR2 YYREEE (reference sequence).

The CDR3 bases are TGTGCCAGCAGCGTCAGATGGACAGGGAGGAACACTGAAGCTTTCTTT. This gives the protein CASSVRWTGRNTEAFF. V usage is TRBV11-3 and J usage is TRBJ1-1; 8 bases are a match to TRBD1. CDR3 length: 16 residues. Germline V gene lookup returns CDR1 SGHNT and CDR2 YENEEA. The junction had 9 bases not matched to a gene; V was cut back by 5 bases and J by 1 base.

J is TRBJ1-2 and V is TRBV19; TRBD1 aligns across 8 bases. CDR1 is LNHDA, CDR2 SQIVND, per germline (reference sequence). The length of the CDR3 is 17 residues. Trimming at V came to 2 bases and at J to 4 bases, leaving 12 bases not matched to a gene. CDR3 region: CASSITGQVFSLYGYTF. In DNA form, the CDR3 reads TGTGCCAGTAGTATAACGGGACAGGTATTTTCCCTCTATGGCTACACCTTC.